This T cell receptor beta chain comes out of a study of T cell repertoires in cytomegalovirus infection. Across the whole study: Epitope selection comprised recently identified HLA-C-restricted CMV epitopes and well-studied HLA-B-restricted CMV epitopes. Indications of both CMV infection and matching HLA type were provided by public TCR beta signatures.

TCRdb fed the reads into MiXCR, producing one record per CDR3 protein. The sample gives about 900,000 distinct CDR3 sequences, around 32% of which show up once; around 15% is in the top ten. This clonotype was detected ten times or more. Its antigen is not identified. General observations from the study: Predominance within the ex vivo response was attributable to HLA-C-restricted CMV-specific TCR beta clonotypes.

Losses at the gene ends were 2 bases for V and 4 bases for J; bases not matched to a gene: 7. This CDR3 region has 17 residues. The receptor was isolated from a human donor in good health (CMV status not recorded). Some clones in this sample may be carry-over from other donors' samples. The material sequenced was cultured CD8+ T cells from PBMCs, taken from culture after CMV antigen stimulation. The chain employs TRBV12-3 or TRBV12-4 and TRBJ2-1, with 11 bases matching TRBD2. CDR3 bases: TGTGCCAGCAGTTTAACCCCTAGCGGGGGGACATACAATGAGCAGTTCTTC. It specifies CASSLTPSGGTYNEQFF.